These T cell receptor beta chains were read from a single sample in a study of T-cell reconstitution after alpha-beta-depleted transplantation in children. TCRdb processed the PCR reads anew with MiXCR; each CDR3 protein has one entry. The sample contains a few hundred thousand distinct CDR3 sequences, approximately 41% of which appear only once. The starting material was PBMCs, obtained before TCRalphabeta/CD19-depleted stem cell transplant. These receptors were taken from a girl under 10 years old with aplastic anemia, due to receive a stem cell transplant. Both conserved end residues are part of each CDR3. A D gene is named only where the DNA matches it firmly. Rows give clone size only sometimes, using once, few, many, or a class for an expanded clone.

clone_size | d_call | j_call | v_call | cdr3_aa | cdr3_nt
- | - | TRBJ2-7 | TRBV5-1 | CASSSHFGQFLSYEQYF | TGCGCCAGCAGCTCCCATTTCGGACAGTTCCTCTCCTACGAGCAGTACTTC
many | TRBD2 | TRBJ2-3 | TRBV5-5 | CASSFRTSGADTQYF | TGTGCCAGCAGCTTTCGAACTAGCGGGGCAGATACGCAGTATTTT
many | TRBD2 | TRBJ2-7 | TRBV12-3/TRBV12-4 | CASSVAGPGGEQYF | TGTGCCAGCAGTGTAGCGGGCCCCGGGGGCGAGCAGTACTTC
many | TRBD1 | TRBJ1-3 | TRBV11-2 | CASSFLGTGGLPGNTIYF | TGTGCCAGCAGCTTCCTCGGGACAGGGGGCTTGCCTGGAAACACCATATATTTT
- | - | TRBJ2-7 | TRBV5-1 | CASGTTYEQYF | TGCGCCTCCGGTACAACCTACGAGCAGTACTTC
- | - | TRBJ1-4 | TRBV20-1 | CSAKYPGLDEKLFF | TGCAGTGCTAAATATCCGGGGCTAGACGAAAAACTGTTTTTT
few | - | TRBJ1-1 | TRBV6-1 | CASSEPLPALDTEAFF | TGTGCCAGCAGTGAACCCCTCCCTGCACTGGACACTGAAGCTTTCTTT
- | - | TRBJ2-3 | TRBV20-1 | CSAREGGPQYF | TGCAGTGCTAGAGAGGGGGGACCGCAGTATTTT
- | TRBD1 | TRBJ1-4 | TRBV28 | CASSPGQGRGKLFF | TGTGCCAGCAGTCCCGGACAGGGAAGGGGGAAACTGTTTTTT
few | - | TRBJ2-7 | TRBV7-2 | CASSSTGLSSYEQYF | TGTGCCAGCAGTTCCACGGGCCTTAGCTCCTACGAGCAGTACTTC
- | TRBD2 | TRBJ2-7 | TRBV4-2 | CASSQRTSGLDEQYF | TGTGCCAGCAGCCAACGGACTAGCGGGTTGGACGAGCAGTACTTC
- | TRBD2 | TRBJ2-6 | TRBV2 | CASSDVSGTTGANVLTF | TGTGCCAGCAGTGATGTTAGCGGGACTACCGGGGCCAACGTCCTGACTTTC
few | TRBD2 | TRBJ2-2 | TRBV4-3 | CASSQDTPKLSGRATGELFF | TGCGCCAGCAGCCAAGATACCCCCAAACTAAGCGGGAGGGCCACCGGGGAGCTGTTTTTT
- | - | TRBJ2-3 | TRBV9 | CASSVVPEEDTQYF | TGTGCCAGCAGCGTAGTACCCGAGGAAGATACGCAGTATTTT
- | - | TRBJ2-6 | TRBV5-1 | CASSLRWGGANVLTF | TGCGCCAGCAGCTTGAGGTGGGGTGGGGCCAACGTCCTGACTTTC
many | - | TRBJ1-2 | TRBV4-3 | CASSQVLRSPEYGYTF | TGCGCCAGCAGCCAGGTCCTACGGAGCCCCGAATATGGCTACACCTTC